These 25 T cell receptor beta chains were sequenced from one sample in a study of T cell repertoires in cytomegalovirus infection (dated by TCRdb to the late 2010s). TCRdb shows the sequencer as Illumina HiSeq 1500. Using fastp trimming at Q25 and MiXCR clonotype assembly, TCRdb reanalyzed the public sequencing data and kept in-frame beta chains. A single entry per CDR3 protein holds the most common genes and DNA from its merged rows. The sample data list about 740,000 distinct CDR3 sequences, and roughly 35% of these were observed just once. Around 3% of the sample is taken by the ten largest. Sequenced sample: PBMCs. The origin of the receptors is a human donor in good health (CMV status not recorded). Some clones in this sample may be carry-over from other donors' samples.

This clonotype has only a few counts. The J gene is TRBJ1-1, the V gene TRBV28; no firm D call. The CDR3 length is 14 residues. From germline, CDR1 is MDHEN and CDR2 SYDVKM. The germline V and J ends were trimmed by 3 bases and 0 bases, with 8 bases remaining between them. CDR3 DNA sequence: TGTGCCAGCAGTTTTGCACCGCTGAACACTGAAGCTTTCTTT. Amino acid sequence: CASSFAPLNTEAFF.

This clonotype was counted many times. The chain employs TRBV11-1 and TRBJ1-1; D not resolved. The CDR3 is 12 residues long. V lost 5 bases, J lost 2 bases, and 6 bases lay in between. Germline CDR1 and CDR2: SGHAT and FQDESV (reference sequence). The CDR3 region has the DNA TGTGCCAGCAGCAATTTTAACACTGAAGCTTTCTTT. Amino acids: CASSNFNTEAFF.

The rearrangement joins TRBV12-3 or TRBV12-4 to TRBJ1-2; 7 bases fit TRBD1. J was trimmed by 8 bases and V by 4 bases; bases with no gene match: 10. The CDR3 is 14 amino acids. CDR3 region: CASSYDRTGFGYTF. The CDR3, as DNA: TGTGCCAGCAGTTATGATCGGACAGGCTTCGGCTACACCTTC.

A remark on this clonotype: This may arise from a read error, as a much more abundant clone is one base away. The J gene is TRBJ2-1, the V gene TRBV7-6; D might be TRBD2 (6 bases). The CDR3 contains 12 residues. CDR1 and CDR2 (germline): SGHVS, FNYEAQ. The CDR3 is CASSLANTEQFF. For the CDR3, the DNA is TGTGCCAGCAGCCTAGCGAACACTGAGCAGTTCTTC.

The J gene is TRBJ2-7, the V gene TRBV19; 10 bases are a match to TRBD2. Germline CDR1 LNHDA, CDR2 SQIVND (reference sequence). The CDR3 contains 15 residues. V trimming: 2 bases; J trimming: 6 bases; junction bases outside the gene matches: 7. CDR3 in amino acids: CASSISGTSVTEQYF. As DNA, the CDR3 is TGTGCCAGTAGTATAAGTGGGACTAGCGTTACCGAGCAGTACTTC.

This clonotype was counted only a few times. V usage is TRBV24-1 and J usage is TRBJ2-1; D is tentatively TRBD1 or TRBD2 (5 bases each). The CDR3 is 17 residues long. Germline CDR1 KGHDR, CDR2 SFDVKD. The germline V and J ends were trimmed by 4 bases and 0 bases, with 15 bases remaining between them. CDR3 amino acids: CATSDPSSGPSYNEQFF. CDR3 in DNA: TGTGCCACCAGTGACCCAAGCTCGGGGCCCTCCTACAATGAGCAGTTCTTC.

At least ten counts were recorded for this clonotype. This chain links TRBV12-3 or TRBV12-4 with TRBJ1-2; TRBD1 matches 7 bases. The trim removed 5 bases at V and 4 bases at J, leaving 4 bases unmatched. The CDR3 is 13 amino acids. CDR3 loop: CASSRDSLYGYTF. In DNA form, the CDR3 reads TGTGCCAGCAGTCGGGACAGCCTCTATGGCTACACCTTC.

The chain uses TRBV12-3 or TRBV12-4 and TRBJ1-2, with D possibly TRBD1 on 6 matching bases. There are 14 residues in the CDR3. V was clipped by 6 bases and J by 1 base, with 12 bases between them. The CDR3 nucleotides are TGTGCCAGCAGGCGGGCACAGGGTAACTATGGCTACACCTTC. Protein: CASRRAQGNYGYTF.

The CDR3 DNA follows: TGCGCCAGCAGGGTAGGTTACAATGAGCAGTTCTTC. Translation gives CASRVGYNEQFF. This sequence joins TRBV5-1 and TRBJ2-1; D is ambiguous. V lost 5 bases and J lost 4, with 7 bases in between. The CDR3 has 12 residues. Per germline, CDR1 SGHRS and CDR2 YFSETQ.

The V call is TRBV12-3 or TRBV12-4, the J call TRBJ1-5; D might be TRBD1 (6 bases). Trimming shortened V by 4 bases and J by 5 bases, and 21 bases separated the two germline ends. The CDR3 runs to 17 residues. The CDR3 sequence is CASSYREGPVIYQPQHF. DNA of the CDR3: TGTGCCAGCAGTTACAGGGAAGGCCCAGTAATCTATCAGCCCCAGCATTTT.

CDR3 amino acids: CASNRQGNNQPQHF. For the CDR3, the DNA is TGTGCCAGTAACCGTCAGGGAAACAATCAGCCCCAGCATTTT. This rearrangement joins TRBV19 to TRBJ1-5; possibly TRBD1 for D (5 bases). Trimming stripped 7 bases from V and 3 bases from J, with 13 bases between. The CDR3 totals 14 residues. Germline CDR1 is LNHDA and CDR2 is SQIVND (reference sequence). Using reference TRBV19 and TRBJ1-5 for the parts outside the CDR3, the full variable domain is DGGITQSPKYLFRKEGQNVTLSCEQNLNHDAMYWYRQDPGQGLRLIYYSQIVNDFQKGDIAEGYSVSREKKESFPLTVTSAQKNPTAFYLCASNRQGNNQPQHFGDGTRLSIL.

For this clonotype: Its ends do not fully match the called genes, so a read error is possible. The chain employs TRBV10-3 and TRBJ2-1; 10 bases line up with TRBD2. Judging by the DNA end, TRBJ2-7 fits better; the J call may be wrong. This CDR3 has 16 amino acids. CDR1 is ENHRY, CDR2 SYGVKD, per germline. The CDR3 DNA reads TGTGCTATCAGTGACCCTCGGACTAGCGGTTACAATGAGCAGTACTTC. It is translated as CAISDPRTSGYNEQYF.

The chain joins TRBV28 to TRBJ2-7; 7 bases are shared with TRBD2. Germline assignment: CDR1 MDHEN and CDR2 SYDVKM. V lost 6 bases, J lost 0 bases, and 11 bases stayed unmatched. CDR3 length: 16 residues. CDR3 sequence (DNA): TGTGCCAGCAGCTTCAATTTCCCGGGGGGCTCCTACGAGCAGTACTTC. Protein sequence: CASSFNFPGGSYEQYF. Based on the CDR3 plus reference TRBV28 and TRBJ2-7, the full variable domain is DVKVTQSSRYLVKRTGEKVFLECVQDMDHENMFWYRQDPGLGLRLIYFSYDVKMKEKGDIPEGYSVSREKKERFSLILESASTNQTSMYLCASSFNFPGGSYEQYFGPGTRLTVT.

This clonotype appeared a few times. The chain carries TRBV27 and TRBJ2-1, with 10 positions matching TRBD1. The CDR3 spans 15 residues. V was clipped by 4 bases and J by 8 bases; unmatched bases: 8. From germline, CDR1 is MNHEY and CDR2 SMNVEV (reference sequence). The CDR3 DNA reads as TGTGCCAGCAGTTGGGGACAGGGGCGGGGGGATGAGCAGTTCTTC. Residues: CASSWGQGRGDEQFF.

This clonotype was found a few times. V usage is TRBV7-2 and J usage is TRBJ1-5; the D gene is possibly TRBD1 (6 bases). Between the trimmed V and J ends, which lost 5 bases and 7 bases, there was a span of 12 bases. In germline, CDR1 is SGHTA, CDR2 FQGNSA. This CDR3 has 13 amino acids. The CDR3 nucleotides read TGTGCCAGCAGCGCCGGGACAAAACAGCCCCAGCATTTT. It codes for CASSAGTKQPQHF.

This clonotype was seen ten or more times. This chain uses TRBV7-8 with TRBJ1-2; perhaps TRBD1 as D (6 bases). Trimming took 5 bases from V and 7 from J, leaving 20 bases between them. Germline values: CDR1 SGHVS, CDR2 FQNEAQ. There are 15 residues in the CDR3. The DNA of the CDR3 is TGTGCCAGCAGCCTCGGACAGATACCTAGTCGTGGCTACACCTTC. Translation gives CASSLGQIPSRGYTF.

The V and J genes are TRBV19 and TRBJ2-7, with 15 nucleotides matching TRBD2. From germline, CDR1 is LNHDA and CDR2 SQIVND (reference sequence). This CDR3 has 16 residues. With 6 bases clipped from V and 4 bases from J, the junction kept 7 bases outside the gene matches. CDR3 coding DNA: TGTGCCAGTAGCGTCGGGACTAGCGGGGGGACTTACGAGCAGTACTTC. It is translated as CASSVGTSGGTYEQYF. Variable domain in full (rest from reference TRBV19 and TRBJ2-7): DGGITQSPKYLFRKEGQNVTLSCEQNLNHDAMYWYRQDPGQGLRLIYYSQIVNDFQKGDIAEGYSVSREKKESFPLTVTSAQKNPTAFYLCASSVGTSGGTYEQYFGPGTRLTVT.

There are a few counts of this clonotype. The chain has TRBV9 and TRBJ2-3; possibly TRBD1 for D (6 bases). This CDR3 spans 14 amino acids. Germline loops: CDR1 SGDLS, CDR2 YYNGEE. Trimming took off 4 bases at V and 4 bases at J, with 13 bases between the two ends. CDR3 protein: CASSRGGFPDTQYF. In nucleotides, the CDR3 is TGTGCCAGCAGCAGAGGGGGATTTCCAGATACGCAGTATTTT.

This chain joins TRBV6-8 and TRBJ2-1, with 16 bases aligning to TRBD2. Germline values: CDR1 MNHGY, CDR2 SAAAGT. This CDR3 comprises 16 residues. V was clipped by 5 bases and J by 10 bases; unmatched bases: 8. The CDR3 sequence: CASSQGLAGGRKEQFF. Here the CDR3 DNA reads TGTGCCAGCAGTCAGGGACTAGCGGGGGGGCGTAAAGAGCAGTTCTTC.

The rearrangement links TRBV4-1 to TRBJ1-6; maybe TRBD1 (5 bases). V lost 0 bases and J 0 bases, leaving 12 bases between the germline ends. Looked up from germline, CDR1 is MGHRA and CDR2 is YSYEKL. The CDR3 is made up of 18 amino acids. DNA of the CDR3: TGCGCCAGCAGCCAAGATGGGGCAGGGAGCTCCTATAATTCACCCCTCCACTTT. As protein: CASSQDGAGSSYNSPLHF.

Many counts were recorded for this clonotype. The gene calls are TRBV7-2 and TRBJ1-2, with unresolved D. The CDR3 covers 12 residues. Trimming took off 2 bases at V and 2 bases at J, with 3 bases between the two ends. CDR1 is SGHTA and CDR2 is FQGNSA in the germline V gene. The CDR3 region has the DNA TGTGCCAGCAGCTTAAACAACTATGGCTACACCTTC. This translates into CASSLNNYGYTF.

This clonotype was observed a handful of times. The rearrangement links TRBV28 to TRBJ1-2; no reliable D call. The V end was cut by 1 base, the J end by 4 bases, with 13 bases between. The length of the CDR3 is 15 residues. Per the germline V gene, CDR1 is MDHEN and CDR2 is SYDVKM. The CDR3 DNA sequence: TGTGCCAGCAGTTTATTCTCCGCTTCCATCTATGGCTACACCTTC. This encodes CASSLFSASIYGYTF.

The chain joins TRBV29-1 to TRBJ2-3; TRBD2 agrees at 8 bases. The CDR3 is 14 amino acids. Germline CDR1 is SQVTM and CDR2 is ANQGSEA. The ends lost 7 bases at V and 3 bases at J; junction bases unmatched: 9. Here the CDR3 DNA reads TGCAGCGCAACCCTAGCGGGCACGACAGATACGCAGTATTTT. This sequence encodes CSATLAGTTDTQYF.

The V call is TRBV29-1, the J call TRBJ1-5; D not resolved. The germline CDR1 and CDR2 sequences are SQVTM and ANQGSEA. The CDR3 loop spans 14 amino acids. V was cut by 4 bases and J by 4 bases, with 14 bases left in between. In DNA, the CDR3 is TGCAGCGTTGGGGAGCTCGGATGGAATCAGCCCCAGCATTTT. Its translation: CSVGELGWNQPQHF. Combining the CDR3 with reference TRBV29-1 and TRBJ1-5 gives the whole variable domain SAVISQKPSRDICQRGTSLTIQCQVDSQVTMMFWYRQQPGQSLTLIATANQGSEATYESGFVIDKFPISRPNLTFSTLTVSNMSPEDSSIYLCSVGELGWNQPQHFGDGTRLSIL.

This clonotype was picked up a small number of times. The rearrangement uses TRBV12-3 or TRBV12-4 and TRBJ1-6, with 8 bases identical to TRBD1. Unmatched junction bases numbered 7, after V lost 6 bases and J lost 0 bases. The CDR3 runs to 17 residues. The DNA of the CDR3 is TGTGCCAGCAGGGGGGGACAGGCAAGCTCCTATAATTCACCCCTCCACTTT. Translating it yields CASRGGQASSYNSPLHF.